Sequencing of this T cell receptor beta chain was carried out in a study of T cell responses to AZD1222 COVID-19 vaccine. Overall study findings and caveats: Donors in the cohort were predominantly white British and more often female, and clonal diversity was possibly underestimated.

On this clone: Its antigen is not known.

The table came from immunoSEQ multiplex PCR; TCRdb's copy has only in-frame clones and leaves some out. The sample yields some 70,000 clones, 75% to 85% seen once. Germline assignment: CDR1 WNHNN and CDR2 SYGVQD (reference sequence). The CDR3 covers 14 residues. Trimming removed 2 bases from V and 2 bases from J, with 7 bases in between. This clonotype originated in an adult who received the AZD1222 COVID-19 vaccine. The sample consisted of peripheral blood, taken 28 days after the second AZD1222 dose. The V call is TRBV10-1, the J call TRBJ1-3; tentative D call: TRBD1 (5 bases). CDR3 sequence (DNA): TGCGCCAGCAGTGAGGGGACGGCTGGAAACACCATATATTTT. This gives the protein CASSEGTAGNTIYF.